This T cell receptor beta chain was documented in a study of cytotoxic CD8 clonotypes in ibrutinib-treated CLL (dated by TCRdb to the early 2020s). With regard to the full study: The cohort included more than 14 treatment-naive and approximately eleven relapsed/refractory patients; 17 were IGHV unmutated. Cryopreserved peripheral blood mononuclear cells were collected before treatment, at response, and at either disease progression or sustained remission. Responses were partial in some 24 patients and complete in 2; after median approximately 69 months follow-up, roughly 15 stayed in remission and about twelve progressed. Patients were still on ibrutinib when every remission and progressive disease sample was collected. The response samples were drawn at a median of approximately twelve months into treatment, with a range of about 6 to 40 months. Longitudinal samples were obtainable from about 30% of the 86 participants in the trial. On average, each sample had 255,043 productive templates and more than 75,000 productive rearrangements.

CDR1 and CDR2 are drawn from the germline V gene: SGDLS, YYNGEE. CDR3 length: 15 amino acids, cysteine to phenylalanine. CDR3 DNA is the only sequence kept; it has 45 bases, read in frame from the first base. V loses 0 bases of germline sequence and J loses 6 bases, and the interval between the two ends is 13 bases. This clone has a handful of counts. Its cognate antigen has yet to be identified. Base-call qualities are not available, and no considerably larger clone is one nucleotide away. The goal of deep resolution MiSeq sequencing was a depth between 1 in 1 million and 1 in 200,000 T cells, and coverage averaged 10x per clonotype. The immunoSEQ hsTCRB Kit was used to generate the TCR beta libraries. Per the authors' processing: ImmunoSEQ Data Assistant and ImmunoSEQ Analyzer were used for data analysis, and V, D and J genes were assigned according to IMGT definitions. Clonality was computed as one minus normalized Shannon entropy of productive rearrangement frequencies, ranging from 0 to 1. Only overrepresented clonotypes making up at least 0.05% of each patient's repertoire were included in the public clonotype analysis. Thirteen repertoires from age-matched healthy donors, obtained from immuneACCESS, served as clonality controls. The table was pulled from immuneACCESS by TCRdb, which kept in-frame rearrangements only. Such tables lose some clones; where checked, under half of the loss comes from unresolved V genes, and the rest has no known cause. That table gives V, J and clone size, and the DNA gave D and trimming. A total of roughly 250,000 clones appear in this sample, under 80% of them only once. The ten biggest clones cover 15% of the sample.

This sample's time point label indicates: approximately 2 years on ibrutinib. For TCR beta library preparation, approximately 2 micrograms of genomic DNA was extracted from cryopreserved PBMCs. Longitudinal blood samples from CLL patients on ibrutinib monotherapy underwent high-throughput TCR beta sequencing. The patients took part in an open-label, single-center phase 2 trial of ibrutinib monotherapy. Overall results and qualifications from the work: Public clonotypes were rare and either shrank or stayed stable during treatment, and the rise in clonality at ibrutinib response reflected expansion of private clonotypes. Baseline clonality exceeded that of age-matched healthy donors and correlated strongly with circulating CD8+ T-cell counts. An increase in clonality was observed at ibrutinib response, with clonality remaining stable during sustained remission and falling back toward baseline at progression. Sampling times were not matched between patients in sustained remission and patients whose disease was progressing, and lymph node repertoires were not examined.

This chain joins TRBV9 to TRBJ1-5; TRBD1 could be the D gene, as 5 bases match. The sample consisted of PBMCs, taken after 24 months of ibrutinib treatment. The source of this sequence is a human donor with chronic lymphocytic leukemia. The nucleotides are TGTGCCAGCAGCGTAGATGGTGGGGCGGGTCAGCCCCAGCATTTT. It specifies CASSVDGGAGQPQHF. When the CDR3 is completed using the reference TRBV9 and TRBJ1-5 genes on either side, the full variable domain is DSGVTQTPKHLITATGQRVTLRCSPRSGDLSVYWYQQSLDQGLQFLIQYYNGEERAKGNILERFSAQQFPDLHSELNLSSLELGDSALYFCASSVDGGAGQPQHFGDGTRLSIL.